This entry is about one TCR beta chain. Antigen unknown. Trimming left V 4 bases short and J 1 base short, with 7 bases between. This CDR3 spans 13 amino acids. Germline V gene lookup returns CDR1 KGHSH and CDR2 LQKENI. This entry belongs to a study of cytomegalovirus exposure and HLA in healthy donors. Study observations and caveats: A later analysis linked a missense DCLRE1C variant to TCR beta V- and J-gene trimming. The study recorded over 150 TCR beta chains that were cytomegalovirus-associated.

13 Jbeta primers and 60 Vbeta primers were used for the PCR. The assay was immunoSEQ multiplex PCR, and TCRdb's table has in-frame clones only and misses some. The sample consists of about 130,000 clones, approximately 80% of them appearing once. The donors gave bone marrow, and they were healthy. Sequencing was done on a sample of PBMCs. The rearrangement links TRBV18 to TRBJ1-1; D perhaps matches TRBD1 (5 bases). The TCR originated in a man aged 40-55 years in good health and CMV-seronegative. The CDR3 is CASSQGPNTEAFF. The CDR3 nucleotides are TGTGCCAGCTCACAGGGGCCGAACACTGAAGCTTTCTTT.